This entry concerns a single TCR beta chain. Its antigen remains unidentified. The data were obtained in a study of OX40 agonist ivuxolimab in advanced cancers. Study-level background: Administration of intravenous ivuxolimab to patients occurred every 2 weeks at 0.01 to 10 mg/kg. Broader study findings: Mean expanded clone counts were higher in CD8+ than CD4+ T cells. The CD4+ and CD8+ T cells in the blood had expanded clonally by week 6 at 0.1 to 3.0 mg/kg.

V gave up 1 base and J gave up 6 bases, with 13 bases separating them. The CDR3 is made up of 15 amino acids. In germline, CDR1 is SGHTA, CDR2 FQGNSA. Some clones are missing from TCRdb's copy, which holds only in-frame ones; the method was immunoSEQ multiplex PCR. Of about 68,000 clones listed, roughly 90% are singletons. Autoimmune disease history or systemic immunosuppression led to patients being barred. The origin of this receptor is an adult with an advanced solid tumor such as melanoma, head and neck, liver or kidney cancer. The chain is built from TRBV7-2 and TRBJ2-1; no reliable D call. Sequencing was performed on CD4+ or CD8+ T cells sorted from blood, taken in a trial of the OX40 agonist ivuxolimab. Here the CDR3 DNA reads TGTGCCAGCAGCTTAGTAATGGCAGGTATCAATGAGCAGTTCTTC. Protein product: CASSLVMAGINEQFF.